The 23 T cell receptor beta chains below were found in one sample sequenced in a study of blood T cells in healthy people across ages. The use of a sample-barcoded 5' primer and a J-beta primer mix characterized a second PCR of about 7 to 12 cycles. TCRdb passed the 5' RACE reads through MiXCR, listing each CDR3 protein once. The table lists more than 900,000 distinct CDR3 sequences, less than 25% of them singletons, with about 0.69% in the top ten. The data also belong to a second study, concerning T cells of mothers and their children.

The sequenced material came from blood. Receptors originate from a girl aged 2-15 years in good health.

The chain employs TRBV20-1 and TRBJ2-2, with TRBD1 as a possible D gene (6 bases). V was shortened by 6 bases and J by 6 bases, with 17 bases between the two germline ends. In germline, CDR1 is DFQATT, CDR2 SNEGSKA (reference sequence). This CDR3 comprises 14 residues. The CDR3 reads CSAVQGHSAGELFF. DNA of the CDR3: TGCAGTGCCGTACAGGGACATTCAGCCGGGGAGCTGTTTTTT.

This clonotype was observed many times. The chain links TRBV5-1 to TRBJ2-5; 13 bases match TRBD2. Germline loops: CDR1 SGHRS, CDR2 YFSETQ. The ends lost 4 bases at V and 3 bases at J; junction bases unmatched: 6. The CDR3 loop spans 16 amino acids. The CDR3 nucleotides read TGCGCCAGCAGCCCTGACGGACTAGCGGGAGAAGAGACCCAGTACTTC. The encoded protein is CASSPDGLAGEETQYF.

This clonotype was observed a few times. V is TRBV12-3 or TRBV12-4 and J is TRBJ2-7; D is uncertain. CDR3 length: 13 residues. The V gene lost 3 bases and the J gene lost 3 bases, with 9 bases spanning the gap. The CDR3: CASSFRLYYEQYF. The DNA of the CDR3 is TGTGCCAGCAGTTTTCGATTATACTACGAGCAGTACTTC.

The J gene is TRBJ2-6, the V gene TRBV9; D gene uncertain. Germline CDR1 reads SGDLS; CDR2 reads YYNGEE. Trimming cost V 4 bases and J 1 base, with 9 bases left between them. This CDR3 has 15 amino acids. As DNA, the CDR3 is TGTGCCAGCAGCTCTACTCAATCTGGGGCCAACGTCCTGACTTTC. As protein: CASSSTQSGANVLTF.

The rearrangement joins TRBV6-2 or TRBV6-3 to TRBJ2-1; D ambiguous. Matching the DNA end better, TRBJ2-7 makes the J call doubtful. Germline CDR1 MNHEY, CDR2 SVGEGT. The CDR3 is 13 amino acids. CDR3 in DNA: TGTGCCAGCAGTAACACTCGAGGCTACGAGCAGTACTTC. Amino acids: CASSNTRGYEQYF.

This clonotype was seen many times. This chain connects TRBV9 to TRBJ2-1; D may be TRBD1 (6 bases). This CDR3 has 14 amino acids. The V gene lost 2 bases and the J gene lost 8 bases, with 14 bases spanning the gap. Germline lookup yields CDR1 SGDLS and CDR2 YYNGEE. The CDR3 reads CASSVGGPGDEQFF. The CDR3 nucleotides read TGTGCCAGCAGCGTTGGGGGCCCCGGGGATGAGCAGTTCTTC.

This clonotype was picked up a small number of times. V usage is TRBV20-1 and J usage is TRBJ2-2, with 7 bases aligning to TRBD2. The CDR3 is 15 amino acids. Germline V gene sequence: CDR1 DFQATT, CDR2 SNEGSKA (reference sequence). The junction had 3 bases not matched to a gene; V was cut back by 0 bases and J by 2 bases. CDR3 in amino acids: CSAREGGGNTGELFF. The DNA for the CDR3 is TGCAGTGCTAGAGAAGGCGGGGGTAACACCGGGGAGCTGTTTTTT.

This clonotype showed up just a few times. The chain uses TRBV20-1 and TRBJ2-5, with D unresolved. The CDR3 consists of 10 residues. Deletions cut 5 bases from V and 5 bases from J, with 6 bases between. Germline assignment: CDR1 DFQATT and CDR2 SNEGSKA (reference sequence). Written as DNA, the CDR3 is TGCAGTGCTGAGAGGGAGACCCAGTACTTC. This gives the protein CSAERETQYF.

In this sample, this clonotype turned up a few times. The CDR3: CASSWGTETYEQYF. Here the CDR3 DNA reads TGCGCCAGCAGCTGGGGGACAGAAACCTACGAGCAGTACTTC. The genes are TRBV5-1 and TRBJ2-5; TRBD1 matches at 7 bases. The tail of the sequence fits TRBJ2-7 better, so the J call may be wrong. Germline CDR1 is SGHRS and CDR2 is YFSETQ. The CDR3 runs 14 residues.

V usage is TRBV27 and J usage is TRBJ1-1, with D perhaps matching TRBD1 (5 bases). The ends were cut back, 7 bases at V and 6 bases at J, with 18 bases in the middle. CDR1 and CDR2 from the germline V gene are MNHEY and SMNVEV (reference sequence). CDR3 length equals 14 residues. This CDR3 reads CASITTHGGAEAFF. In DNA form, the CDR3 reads TGTGCCAGCATCACAACACACGGAGGGGCTGAAGCTTTCTTT.

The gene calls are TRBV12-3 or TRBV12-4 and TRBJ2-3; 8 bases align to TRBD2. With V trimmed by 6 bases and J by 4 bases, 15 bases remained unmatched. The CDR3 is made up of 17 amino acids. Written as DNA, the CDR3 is TGTGCCAGCAGAAAAGGGCCGTCGGGACTAGAATCAGATACGCAGTATTTT. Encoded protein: CASRKGPSGLESDTQYF.

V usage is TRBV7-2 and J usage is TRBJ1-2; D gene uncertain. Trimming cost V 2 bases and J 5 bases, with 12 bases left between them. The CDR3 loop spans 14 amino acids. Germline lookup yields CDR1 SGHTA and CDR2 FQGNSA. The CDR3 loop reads CASSLLFRGYGYTF. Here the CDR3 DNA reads TGTGCCAGCAGCTTACTGTTCAGAGGTTATGGCTACACCTTC.

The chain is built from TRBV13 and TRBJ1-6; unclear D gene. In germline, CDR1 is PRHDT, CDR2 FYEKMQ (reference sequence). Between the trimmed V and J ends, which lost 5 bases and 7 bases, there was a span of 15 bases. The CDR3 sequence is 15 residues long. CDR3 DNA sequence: TGTGCCAGCAGCGCCCGAGGCACTAACAATTCACCCCTCCACTTT. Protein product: CASSARGTNNSPLHF.

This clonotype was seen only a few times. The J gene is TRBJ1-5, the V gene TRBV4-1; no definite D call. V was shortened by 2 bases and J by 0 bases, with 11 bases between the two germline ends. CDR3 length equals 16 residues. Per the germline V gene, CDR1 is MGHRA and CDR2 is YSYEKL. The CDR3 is CASSQKAGSSNQPQHF. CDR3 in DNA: TGCGCCAGCAGCCAAAAAGCCGGGAGTAGCAATCAGCCCCAGCATTTT.

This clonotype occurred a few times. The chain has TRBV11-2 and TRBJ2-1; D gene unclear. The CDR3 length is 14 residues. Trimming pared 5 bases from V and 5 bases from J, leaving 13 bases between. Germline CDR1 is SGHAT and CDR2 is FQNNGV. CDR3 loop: CASSQPAIHNEQFF. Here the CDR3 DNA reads TGTGCCAGCAGCCAACCTGCGATCCACAATGAGCAGTTCTTC. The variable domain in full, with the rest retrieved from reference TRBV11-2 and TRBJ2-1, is EAGVAQSPRYKIIEKRQSVAFWCNPISGHATLYWYQQILGQGPKLLIQFQNNGVVDDSQLPKDRFSAERLKGVDSTLKIQPAKLEDSAVYLCASSQPAIHNEQFFGPGTRLTVL.

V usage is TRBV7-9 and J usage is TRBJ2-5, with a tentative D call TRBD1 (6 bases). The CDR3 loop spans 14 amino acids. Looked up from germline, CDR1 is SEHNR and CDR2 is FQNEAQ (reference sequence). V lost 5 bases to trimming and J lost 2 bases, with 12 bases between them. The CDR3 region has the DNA TGTGCCAGCAGCCATAGGACAGTACAAGAGACCCAGTACTTC. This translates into CASSHRTVQETQYF.

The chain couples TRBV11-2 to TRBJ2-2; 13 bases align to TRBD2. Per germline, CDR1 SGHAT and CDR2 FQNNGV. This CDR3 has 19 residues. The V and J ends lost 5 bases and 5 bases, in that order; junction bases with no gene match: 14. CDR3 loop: CASSAGLAGVKFRTGELFF. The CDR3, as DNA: TGTGCCAGCAGCGCCGGACTAGCGGGAGTGAAGTTTAGGACCGGGGAGCTGTTTTTT.

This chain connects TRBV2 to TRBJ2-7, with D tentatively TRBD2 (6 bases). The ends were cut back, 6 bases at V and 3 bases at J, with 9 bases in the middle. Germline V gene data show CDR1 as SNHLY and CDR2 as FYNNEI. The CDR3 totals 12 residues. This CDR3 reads CASRGLFYEQYF. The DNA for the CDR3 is TGTGCCAGCAGGGGACTGTTCTACGAGCAGTACTTC.

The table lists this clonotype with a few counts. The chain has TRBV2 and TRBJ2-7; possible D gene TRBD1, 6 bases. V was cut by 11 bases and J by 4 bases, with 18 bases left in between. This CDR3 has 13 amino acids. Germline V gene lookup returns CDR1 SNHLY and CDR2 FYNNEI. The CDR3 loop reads CASSWGPAYEQYF. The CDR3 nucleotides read TGTGCCTCTAGCTGGGGGCCTGCTTACGAGCAGTACTTC.

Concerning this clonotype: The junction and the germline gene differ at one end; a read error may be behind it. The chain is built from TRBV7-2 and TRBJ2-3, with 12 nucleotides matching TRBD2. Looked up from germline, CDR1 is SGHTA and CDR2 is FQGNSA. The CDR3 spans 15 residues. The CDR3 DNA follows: TGTGCCGGCAGCTTAGGACTAGCGGGGTTGGATACGCAGTATTTT. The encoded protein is CAGSLGLAGLDTQYF.

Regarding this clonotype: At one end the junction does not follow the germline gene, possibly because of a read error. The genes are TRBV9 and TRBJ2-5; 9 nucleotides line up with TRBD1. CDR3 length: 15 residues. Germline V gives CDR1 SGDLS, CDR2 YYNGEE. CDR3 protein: CVSSVGQGYQETQYF. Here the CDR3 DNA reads TGTGTCAGCAGCGTAGGACAGGGGTACCAAGAGACCCAGTACTTC.

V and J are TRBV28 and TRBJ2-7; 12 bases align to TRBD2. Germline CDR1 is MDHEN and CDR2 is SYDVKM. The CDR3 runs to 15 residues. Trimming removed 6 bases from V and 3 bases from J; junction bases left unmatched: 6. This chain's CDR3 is CASSISGLAGYEQYF. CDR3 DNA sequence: TGTGCCAGCAGCATTTCGGGACTAGCGGGCTACGAGCAGTACTTC.

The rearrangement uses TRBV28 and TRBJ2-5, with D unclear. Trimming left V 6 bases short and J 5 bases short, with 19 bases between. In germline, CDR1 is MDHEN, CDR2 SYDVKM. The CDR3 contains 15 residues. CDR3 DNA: TGTGCCAGCAGCCCCCCCGTGGCTTATTCGGAGACCCAGTACTTC. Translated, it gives CASSPPVAYSETQYF.